This TCR beta chain is drawn from a study of T cell repertoires in cytomegalovirus infection. Study details: It can be stated that public TCR beta signatures indicated CMV infection as well as a matching HLA type.

TCRdb reprocessed the reads with MiXCR, giving one entry per CDR3 protein. Of fewer than 200,000 distinct CDR3 sequences listed, around 20% were seen once; the top ten hold 2.5% to 3%. This clonotype was seen many times. Material: PBMCs. This sequence originates from a human donor in good health (CMV status not recorded). Some clones in this sample may be carry-over from other donors' samples.

The CDR3 is CASSRLGDRVSPLHF. DNA of the CDR3: TGTGCCAGCAGCCGACTAGGGGACAGGGTGTCACCCCTCCACTTT. This chain joins TRBV7-2 and TRBJ1-6, with 9 bases aligning to TRBD1. The J segment lost 10 bases and the V segment lost 5 bases, leaving 9 bases of the junction unmatched. Germline V gene lookup returns CDR1 SGHTA and CDR2 FQGNSA. The CDR3 runs to 15 residues.